This is a list of T cell receptor beta chains from one sample in a study of shared clonotypes between healthy human individuals. TCRdb keeps only in-frame clones here, not all; method: immunoSEQ multiplex PCR. Of 1,500,000 or so clones in the sample, 98% were seen once. Source material: naive CD4+ T cells sorted from blood. The receptors were sampled from a young man in good health. CDR3s leave out the opening cysteine and the closing phenylalanine or tryptophan. Fields, in order: D gene, J gene, V gene, CDR3 protein. The D gene is left open where the match is weak.

. | TRBJ2-7 | TRBV5-1 | ASSLRGLNDRGTYEQY
TRBD1 | TRBJ2-1 | TRBV28 | ASRGTAYNEQF
TRBD1 | TRBJ2-5 | TRBV19 | ASSIRDRAETQY
. | TRBJ2-7 | TRBV20-1 | SARFIYEQY
. | TRBJ2-1 | TRBV7-6 | ASSLGLGQGNYNEQF
. | TRBJ1-5 | TRBV18 | ASSPVGTNNQPQH
TRBD2 | TRBJ2-2 | TRBV5-4 | ASSPQAGVITGELF
. | TRBJ2-5 | TRBV6-1 | ASRTKQHSQETQY
. | TRBJ2-1 | TRBV10-1 | ASSESMKFSYNEQF
. | TRBJ2-3 | TRBV5-1 | ASRSSGGTDTQY
. | TRBJ1-5 | TRBV9 | ASSPRGDSNQPQH
. | TRBJ2-5 | TRBV5-1 | ASSLVRGETQY
TRBD2 | TRBJ2-7 | TRBV5-1 | ASSLGPSGPGRFEQY
. | TRBJ2-6 | TRBV25-1 | ASSDYLKGTNVLT
. | TRBJ2-2 | TRBV9 | ASSLGGTGELF
. | TRBJ1-2 | TRBV29-1 | SVNGQGYGYT
. | TRBJ2-1 | TRBV11-3 | ASSTEGLYNEQF
TRBD2 | TRBJ2-1 | TRBV11-3 | ASSPRTSGFRSNEQF
. | TRBJ2-1 | TRBV7-9 | ASSLGAGPYNEQF
TRBD2 | TRBJ2-5 | TRBV28 | ASKRGVETQY
TRBD2 | TRBJ2-1 | TRBV15 | ATSGRAYGNEQF
. | TRBJ2-7 | TRBV9 | ASSVGGASSYEQY
. | TRBJ1-1 | TRBV7-9 | ASSFIRTGGAEAF
. | TRBJ2-7 | TRBV15 | ATSRDAGEQY
. | TRBJ2-5 | TRBV6-5 | ASSRQVGAQGAQY
. | TRBJ2-5 | TRBV7-9 | ASSLMGSETQY
. | TRBJ2-7 | TRBV5-3 | ARSLVGDHGKRRHYEQY
TRBD2 | TRBJ2-1 | TRBV10-1 | ASSEKGLAGGRSSYNEQF
. | TRBJ2-3 | TRBV7-2 | ASSLNSYTDTQY
. | TRBJ2-7 | TRBV7-8 | ASSLSGGVYEQY
TRBD1 | TRBJ1-5 | TRBV5-4 | ASSVGTGANQPQH
TRBD1 | TRBJ2-7 | TRBV6-6 | ASKDTPGQYPYEQY
TRBD2 | TRBJ2-3 | TRBV5-4 | ASSLGSGTTDTQY
. | TRBJ2-5 | TRBV2 | ASSEASTPRTQY
TRBD2 | TRBJ2-1 | TRBV4-3 | ASSQRQRLAGGGNEQF
TRBD2 | TRBJ2-1 | TRBV18 | ASSPPGLAGVTEQF
TRBD1 | TRBJ2-2 | TRBV10-1 | ASSAGTEYTGELF
TRBD2 | TRBJ2-1 | TRBV5-1 | ASSLVAGAYNEQF
TRBD2 | TRBJ2-1 | TRBV11-3 | ASSLAPGLAAAEQF
. | TRBJ2-5 | TRBV10-2 | ASSASKETQY
. | TRBJ2-7 | TRBV9 | ASSLDTGPISYEQY
. | TRBJ2-7 | TRBV5-1 | ASSGGGTSYEQY
TRBD2 | TRBJ2-3 | TRBV27 | ASSGRMSSTDTQY
. | TRBJ1-1 | TRBV5-4 | ASSTGRLNTEAF